Below are 18 T cell receptor beta chains sequenced from a single sample in a study of T-cell reconstitution after alpha-beta-depleted transplantation in children. Unique molecular identifiers were incorporated into the prepared TCRbeta library. MiXCR, applied by TCRdb to the PCR reads, yields one record per CDR3 protein. The sample lists over 200,000 distinct CDR3 sequences, roughly a tenth seen once, with 28% in the top ten. Specimen: PBMCs, collected before TCRalphabeta/CD19-depleted stem cell transplant. The receptor set was obtained from a child in the first two years of life with acute myeloid leukemia, due to receive a stem cell transplant.

Points on this clonotype: A read error may be the cause here, since a much bigger clone is one base away. The V gene is TRBV7-9, the J gene TRBJ2-7, with D possibly being TRBD1 (6 bases). CDR3 length equals 15 residues. CDR1 and CDR2 from the germline V gene are SEHNR and FQNEAQ (reference sequence). DNA for the CDR3: TGTGCCAGCAGCTCGACCGGGACAAGCTCCTACGAGCAGTCCTTC. Residues: CASSSTGTSSYEQSF.

This clonotype was seen a handful of times. A much more abundant neighbour one base away suggests this may be a read error. The chain recombines TRBV5-1 with TRBJ1-5, with a possible D match to TRBD1 (5 bases). Germline-derived CDR1 and CDR2 are SGHRS and YFSETQ. V was shortened by 0 bases and J by 3 bases, with 7 bases between the two germline ends. CDR3 length: 14 amino acids. This CDR3 is CASSLEGTNQPQHF. The DNA of the CDR3 is TGCGCCAGCAGCTTGGAAGGGACCAATCAGCCCCAGCATTTT.

This clonotype was detected ten times or more. This chain joins TRBV6-4 and TRBJ2-1, with D perhaps TRBD2 (6 bases). Trimming pared 4 bases from V and 6 bases from J, leaving 10 bases between. This CDR3 is 13 amino acids long. CDR1 MRHNA and CDR2 SNTAGT come from the germline V gene. CDR3 DNA sequence: TGTGCCAGCAGTGGGGGGACTTCCAATGAGCAGTTCTTC. Translating it yields CASSGGTSNEQFF.

V is TRBV20-1 and J is TRBJ2-7; TRBD2 matches at 9 bases. The CDR3 is 16 residues long. The germline V gene has CDR1 DFQATT and CDR2 SNEGSKA (reference sequence). After removal of 0 bases from V and 0 bases from J, the junction contained 6 bases not matched to a gene. CDR3 protein: CSARDWGLAASYEQYF. CDR3 bases: TGCAGTGCTAGAGATTGGGGACTAGCTGCCTCCTACGAGCAGTACTTC.

This clonotype was seen repeatedly, ten times or more. The chain is built from TRBV7-9 and TRBJ2-3; D ambiguous. Germline CDR1 and CDR2: SEHNR and FQNEAQ (reference sequence). With 2 bases removed from V and 1 base from J, the gap between germline ends came to 4 bases. This CDR3 comprises 13 residues. In nucleotides, the CDR3 is TGTGCCAGCAGCTTATACGGCACAGATACGCAGTATTTT. Translated, it gives CASSLYGTDTQYF.

This clonotype occurred a few times. This rearrangement joins TRBV11-3 to TRBJ2-7; maybe TRBD1 (6 bases). Trimming removed 5 bases at V and 0 bases at J, with 14 bases between. Germline V gives CDR1 SGHNT, CDR2 YENEEA. The CDR3 contains 15 residues. The CDR3 bases are TGTGCCAGCAGCGTGCAAGAGACAGGCTCCTACGAGCAGTACTTC. It is translated as CASSVQETGSYEQYF.

This clonotype was detected ten times or more. The chain links TRBV3-1 to TRBJ1-4, with TRBD1 matching 8 bases. The germline V gene encodes CDR1 LGHDT and CDR2 YNNKEL (reference sequence). V gave up 4 bases and J gave up 5 bases; unmatched junction bases: 6. This CDR3 has 15 amino acids. CDR3 residues: CASSRLGTGNEKLFF. For the CDR3, the DNA is TGTGCCAGCAGCCGACTCGGGACAGGCAATGAAAAACTGTTTTTT.

This clonotype came up many times. V usage is TRBV5-1 and J usage is TRBJ2-3; D ambiguous. Germline V lookup: CDR1 SGHRS, CDR2 YFSETQ. The CDR3 runs to 11 residues. V lost 2 bases and J 8 bases, leaving 6 bases between the germline ends. CDR3 sequence: CASSLEATQYF. CDR3 in DNA: TGCGCCAGCAGCTTAGAGGCTACGCAGTATTTT.

V gene TRBV20-1 combines with J gene TRBJ2-2, with D possibly TRBD1 on 6 matching bases. CDR3 length: 15 amino acids. V shed 2 bases and J shed 1 base, with 11 bases lying between them. In germline, CDR1 is DFQATT, CDR2 SNEGSKA (reference sequence). This chain's CDR3 is CSARNLTGNTGELFF. CDR3 nucleotides: TGCAGTGCTAGAAATCTGACAGGGAACACCGGGGAGCTGTTTTTT.

The chain employs TRBV4-2 and TRBJ2-7; tentatively, D is TRBD1 (5 bases). CDR1 is LGHNA and CDR2 is YNFKEQ in the germline V gene. Trimming pared 3 bases from V and 0 bases from J, leaving 18 bases between. The CDR3 extends over 17 amino acids. The CDR3 loop reads CASSQGRLTDSSYEQYF. The DNA for the CDR3 is TGTGCCAGCAGCCAGGGCAGATTGACCGACAGCTCCTACGAGCAGTACTTC.

This clonotype was detected many times. The chain combines TRBV20-1 with TRBJ2-3, with TRBD2 matching 15 bases. CDR3 size: 19 residues. Germline values: CDR1 DFQATT, CDR2 SNEGSKA (reference sequence). V was clipped by 0 bases and J by 3 bases; unmatched bases: 10. The DNA for the CDR3 is TGCAGTGCTAGAGAACGGACTAGCGGGAGGGCCTTTAGTACAGATACGCAGTATTTT. It is translated as CSARERTSGRAFSTDTQYF.

This clonotype came up many times. The J gene is TRBJ2-5, the V gene TRBV24-1, with 12 bases lining up with TRBD1. CDR3 length: 15 residues. The V gene end was trimmed by 2 bases and the J gene end by 5 bases; junction bases not matched to a gene: 2. CDR1 is KGHDR, CDR2 SFDVKD, per germline. CDR3 residues: CATSDSGTGGETQYF. Written as DNA, the CDR3 is TGTGCCACCAGTGATTCCGGGACAGGGGGCGAGACCCAGTACTTC.

This clonotype was observed many times. The J gene is TRBJ1-5, the V gene TRBV20-1; a weak D match, TRBD1 (6 bases). The CDR3 runs to 12 residues. Deletions cut 6 bases from V and 7 bases from J, with 13 bases between. CDR1 DFQATT and CDR2 SNEGSKA come from the germline V gene (reference sequence). In nucleotides, the CDR3 is TGCAGTGCGAGGAAGGGGGAACAGCCCCAGCATTTT. This codes for CSARKGEQPQHF.

This clonotype occurred a few times. V gene TRBV11-2 combines with J gene TRBJ1-5; D unresolved. V dropped 5 bases and J dropped 8 bases, with 19 bases sitting between them. CDR3 length equals 15 residues. Germline CDR1 and CDR2: SGHAT and FQNNGV. The chain's CDR3 is CASSPHGRAAEPQHF. The CDR3 DNA reads as TGTGCCAGCAGCCCCCACGGTCGGGCCGCGGAGCCCCAGCATTTT.

There are a few counts of this clonotype. The chain recombines TRBV6-1 with TRBJ2-3; 8 nucleotides agree with TRBD2. V lost 3 bases and J lost 7; bases outside the gene matches: 12. In germline, CDR1 is MNHNS, CDR2 SASEGT. The CDR3 totals 16 residues. CDR3 bases: TGTGCCAGCAGTGAGGGGCCCGGAGCGGGAGTAAATACGCAGTATTTT. Amino acids: CASSEGPGAGVNTQYF.

This clonotype was counted ten times or more. The V gene is TRBV7-9, the J gene TRBJ2-3, with D maybe TRBD2 (6 bases). The CDR3 sequence is 17 residues long. V lost 5 bases, J lost 4 bases, and 22 bases lay in between. Germline CDR1 SEHNR, CDR2 FQNEAQ (reference sequence). The CDR3 reads CASSPAGRGLGADTQYF. The CDR3 DNA reads TGTGCCAGCAGCCCTGCGGGAAGGGGATTGGGCGCAGATACGCAGTATTTT.

This clonotype was detected many times. This chain links TRBV27 with TRBJ2-5; the D is unclear. The ends were cut back, 3 bases at V and 1 base at J, with 3 bases in the middle. The CDR3 is made up of 12 amino acids. CDR1 and CDR2 (germline): MNHEY, SMNVEV (reference sequence). CDR3 DNA: TGTGCCAGCAGTTTCTCCCAAGAGACCCAGTACTTC. It is translated as CASSFSQETQYF.

Notes on this clonotype: Relative to the germline gene, one junction end is altered; a read error may explain this. This chain uses TRBV12-3 or TRBV12-4 with TRBJ2-4, with D tentatively TRBD1 or TRBD2 (5 bases each). The CDR3 length is 14 residues. The CDR3 coding sequence is TGTGCCATCAGTTTAAGGTGGGGGTACGACATACAGTACTTC. Its translation: CAISLRWGYDIQYF.